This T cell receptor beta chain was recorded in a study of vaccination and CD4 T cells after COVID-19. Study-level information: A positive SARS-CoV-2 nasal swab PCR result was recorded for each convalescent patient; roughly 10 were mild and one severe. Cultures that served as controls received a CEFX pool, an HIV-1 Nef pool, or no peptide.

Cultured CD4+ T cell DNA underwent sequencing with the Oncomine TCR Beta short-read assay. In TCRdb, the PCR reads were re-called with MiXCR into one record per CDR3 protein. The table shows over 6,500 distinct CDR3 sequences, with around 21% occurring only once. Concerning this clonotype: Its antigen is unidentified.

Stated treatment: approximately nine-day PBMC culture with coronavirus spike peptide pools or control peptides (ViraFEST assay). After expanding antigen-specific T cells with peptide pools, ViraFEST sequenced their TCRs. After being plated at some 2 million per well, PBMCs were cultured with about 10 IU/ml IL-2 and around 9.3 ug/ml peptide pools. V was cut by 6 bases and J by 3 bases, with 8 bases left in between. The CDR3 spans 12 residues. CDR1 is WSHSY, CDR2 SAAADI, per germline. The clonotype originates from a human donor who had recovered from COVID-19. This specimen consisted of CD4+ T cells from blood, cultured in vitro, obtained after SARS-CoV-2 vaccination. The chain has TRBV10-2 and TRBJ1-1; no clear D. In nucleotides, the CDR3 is TGCGCCAGCAGACGTGGGGACACTGAAGCTTTCTTT. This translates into CASRRGDTEAFF.